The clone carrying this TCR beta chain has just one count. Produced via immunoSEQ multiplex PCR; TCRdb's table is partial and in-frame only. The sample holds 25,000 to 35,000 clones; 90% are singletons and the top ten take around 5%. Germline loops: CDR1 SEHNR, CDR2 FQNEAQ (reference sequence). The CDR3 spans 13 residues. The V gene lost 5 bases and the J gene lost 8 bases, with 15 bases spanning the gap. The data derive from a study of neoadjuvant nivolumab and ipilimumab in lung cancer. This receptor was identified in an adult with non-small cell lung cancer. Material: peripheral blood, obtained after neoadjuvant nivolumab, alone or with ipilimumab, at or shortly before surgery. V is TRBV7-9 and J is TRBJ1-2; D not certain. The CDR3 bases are TGTGCCAGCAGCCCTGGTCGTGGGGTCGGCTACACCTTC. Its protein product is CASSPGRGVGYTF.